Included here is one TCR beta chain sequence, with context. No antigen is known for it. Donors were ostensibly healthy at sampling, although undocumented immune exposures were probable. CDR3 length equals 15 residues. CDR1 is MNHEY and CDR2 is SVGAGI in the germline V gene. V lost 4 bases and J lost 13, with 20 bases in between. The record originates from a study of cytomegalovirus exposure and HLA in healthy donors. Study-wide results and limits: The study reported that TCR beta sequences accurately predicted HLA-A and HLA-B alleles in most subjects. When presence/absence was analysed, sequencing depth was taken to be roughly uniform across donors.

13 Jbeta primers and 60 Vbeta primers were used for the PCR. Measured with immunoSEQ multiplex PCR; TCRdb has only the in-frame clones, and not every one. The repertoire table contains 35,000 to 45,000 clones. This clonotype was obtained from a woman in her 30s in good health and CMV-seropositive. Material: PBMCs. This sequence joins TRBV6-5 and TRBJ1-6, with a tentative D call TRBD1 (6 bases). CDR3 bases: TGTGCCAGCAGTTTGGGGGGGGGCGGGTCCGTGCCCCTCCACTTT. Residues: CASSLGGGGSVPLHF.